This T cell receptor beta chain is from a study of blood T cell repertoires in COVID-19. The V segment lost 2 bases and the J segment 0 bases; nucleotides outside the gene matches: 7. The CDR3 has 19 residues. The germline V gene encodes CDR1 SGHVS and CDR2 FQNEAQ. Libraries were prepared by immunoSEQ multiplex PCR; TCRdb keeps only in-frame clonotypes and omits some of them. The sample consists of about 200,000 clones, 70% to 90% of them appearing once. A case of COVID-19 had been met by exposed participants within 2 weeks before study entry. V is TRBV7-8 and J is TRBJ2-2; 12 bases fit TRBD2. Input material: PBMCs or T cells enriched from blood (not recorded which). The sequence derives from a woman aged 25 to 45 who had been exposed to COVID-19. CDR3 sequence: CASSLITSGGSTNTGELFF. In DNA, the CDR3 is TGTGCCAGCAGCTTAATCACTAGCGGGGGGTCGACGAACACCGGGGAGCTGTTTTTT.